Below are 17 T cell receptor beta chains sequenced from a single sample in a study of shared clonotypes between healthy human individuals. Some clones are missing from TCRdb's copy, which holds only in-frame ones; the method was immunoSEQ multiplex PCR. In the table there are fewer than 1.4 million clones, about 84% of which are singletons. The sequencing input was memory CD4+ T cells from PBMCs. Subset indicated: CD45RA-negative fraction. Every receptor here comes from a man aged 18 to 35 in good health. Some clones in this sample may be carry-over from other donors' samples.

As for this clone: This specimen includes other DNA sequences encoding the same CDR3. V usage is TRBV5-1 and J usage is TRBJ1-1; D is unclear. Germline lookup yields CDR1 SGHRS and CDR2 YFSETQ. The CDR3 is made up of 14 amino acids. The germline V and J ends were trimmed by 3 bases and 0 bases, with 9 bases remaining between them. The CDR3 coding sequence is TGCGCCAGCAGCTCCCTTTCGGTGAACACTGAAGCTTTCTTT. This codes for CASSSLSVNTEAFF.

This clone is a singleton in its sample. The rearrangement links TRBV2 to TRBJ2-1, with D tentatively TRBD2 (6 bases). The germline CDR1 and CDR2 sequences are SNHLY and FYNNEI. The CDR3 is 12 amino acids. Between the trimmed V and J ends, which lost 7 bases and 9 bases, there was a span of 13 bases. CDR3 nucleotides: TGTGCCAGCATGGAGCGGGCCCGTGAGCAGTTCTTC. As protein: CASMERAREQFF.

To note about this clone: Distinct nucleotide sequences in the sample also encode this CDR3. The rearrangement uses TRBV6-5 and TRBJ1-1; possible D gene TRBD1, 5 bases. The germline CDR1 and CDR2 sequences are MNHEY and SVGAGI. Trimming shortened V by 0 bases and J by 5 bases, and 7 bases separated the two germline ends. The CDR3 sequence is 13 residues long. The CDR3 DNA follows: TGTGCCAGCAGTTACTCGGGGGGGACTGAAGCTTTCTTT. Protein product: CASSYSGGTEAFF.

The CDR3 DNA is TGTGCCAGCAGCTTAGGGACCGGGACAGACAACACCGGGGAGCTGTTTTTT. As protein: CASSLGTGTDNTGELFF. J is TRBJ2-2 and V is TRBV11-3, with 7 bases aligning to TRBD1. The CDR3 contains 17 residues. Trimming took 1 base from V and 2 from J; bases not matched to a gene: 7. Germline V lookup: CDR1 SGHNT, CDR2 YENEEA.

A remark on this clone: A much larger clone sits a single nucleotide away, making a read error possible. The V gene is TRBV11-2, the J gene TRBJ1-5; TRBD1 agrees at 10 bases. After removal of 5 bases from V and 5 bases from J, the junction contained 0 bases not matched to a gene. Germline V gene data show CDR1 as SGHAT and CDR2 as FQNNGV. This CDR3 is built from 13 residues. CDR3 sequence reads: CASSGTGDQPQHF. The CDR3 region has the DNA TGTGCCAGCAGCGGGACAGGGGATCAGCCCCAGCATTTT. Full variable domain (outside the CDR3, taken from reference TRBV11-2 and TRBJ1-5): EAGVAQSPRYKIIEKRQSVAFWCNPISGHATLYWYQQILGQGPKLLIQFQNNGVVDDSQLPKDRFSAERLKGVDSTLKIQPAKLEDSAVYLCASSGTGDQPQHFGDGTRLSIL.

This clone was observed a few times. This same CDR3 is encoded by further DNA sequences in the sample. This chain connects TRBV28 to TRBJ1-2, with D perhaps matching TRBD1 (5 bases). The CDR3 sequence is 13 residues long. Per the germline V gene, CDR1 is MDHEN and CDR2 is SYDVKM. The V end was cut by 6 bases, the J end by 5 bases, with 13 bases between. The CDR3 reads CASSPGQGYGYTF. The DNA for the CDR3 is TGTGCCAGCAGCCCCGGGCAGGGATATGGCTACACCTTC.

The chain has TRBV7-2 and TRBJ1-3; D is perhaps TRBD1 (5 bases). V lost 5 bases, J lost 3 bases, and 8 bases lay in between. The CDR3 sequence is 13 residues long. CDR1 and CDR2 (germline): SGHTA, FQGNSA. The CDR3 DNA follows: TGTGCCAGCAGCGCAGGGAGTGGAAACACCATATATTTT. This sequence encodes CASSAGSGNTIYF.

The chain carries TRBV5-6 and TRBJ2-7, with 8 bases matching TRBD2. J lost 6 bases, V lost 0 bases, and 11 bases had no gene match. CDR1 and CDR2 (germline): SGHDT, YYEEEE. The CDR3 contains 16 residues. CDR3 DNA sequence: TGTGCCAGCAGCTTGGGTCGGGGAGCGGGAGTGGGCGAGCAGTACTTC. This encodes CASSLGRGAGVGEQYF.

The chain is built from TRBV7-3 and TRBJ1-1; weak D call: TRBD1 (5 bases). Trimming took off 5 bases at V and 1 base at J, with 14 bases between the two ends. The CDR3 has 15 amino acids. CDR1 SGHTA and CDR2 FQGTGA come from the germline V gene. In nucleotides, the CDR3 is TGTGCCAGCAGCCTGGGACCTCCACCGAACACTGAAGCTTTCTTT. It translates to CASSLGPPPNTEAFF.

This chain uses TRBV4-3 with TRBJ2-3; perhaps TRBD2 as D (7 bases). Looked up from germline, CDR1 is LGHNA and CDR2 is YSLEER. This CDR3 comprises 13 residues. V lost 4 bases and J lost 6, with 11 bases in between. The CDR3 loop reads CASSPGEGDTQYF. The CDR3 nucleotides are TGCGCCAGCAGCCCAGGGGAGGGGGATACGCAGTATTTT.

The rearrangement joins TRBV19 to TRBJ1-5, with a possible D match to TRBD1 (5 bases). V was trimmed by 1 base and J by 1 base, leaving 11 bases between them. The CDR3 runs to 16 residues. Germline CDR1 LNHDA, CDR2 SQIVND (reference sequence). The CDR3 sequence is CASSIVGGRSNQPQHF. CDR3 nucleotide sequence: TGTGCCAGTAGTATAGTTGGGGGTAGGAGCAATCAGCCCCAGCATTTT. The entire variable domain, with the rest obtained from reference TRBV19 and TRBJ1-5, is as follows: DGGITQSPKYLFRKEGQNVTLSCEQNLNHDAMYWYRQDPGQGLRLIYYSQIVNDFQKGDIAEGYSVSREKKESFPLTVTSAQKNPTAFYLCASSIVGGRSNQPQHFGDGTRLSIL.

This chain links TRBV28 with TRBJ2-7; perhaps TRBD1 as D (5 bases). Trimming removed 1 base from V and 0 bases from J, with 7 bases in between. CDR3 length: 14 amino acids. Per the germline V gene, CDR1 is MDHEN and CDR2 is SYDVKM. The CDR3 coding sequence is TGTGCCAGCAGTTTATCAGGGAACTCCTACGAGCAGTACTTC. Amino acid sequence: CASSLSGNSYEQYF.

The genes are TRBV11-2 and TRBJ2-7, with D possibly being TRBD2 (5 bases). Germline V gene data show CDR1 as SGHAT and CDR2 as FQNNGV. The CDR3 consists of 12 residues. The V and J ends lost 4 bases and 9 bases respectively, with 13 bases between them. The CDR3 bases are TGTGCCAGCAGCTCGCCGAGTCGGGGGCAGTACTTC. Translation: CASSSPSRGQYF.

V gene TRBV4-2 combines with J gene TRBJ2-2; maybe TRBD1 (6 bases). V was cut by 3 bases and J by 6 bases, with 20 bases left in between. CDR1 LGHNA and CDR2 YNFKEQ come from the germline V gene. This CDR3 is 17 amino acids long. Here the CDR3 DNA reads TGTGCCAGCAGCCATCGGGACATTCCCGTGTTTGCCGGGGAGCTGTTTTTT. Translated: CASSHRDIPVFAGELFF.

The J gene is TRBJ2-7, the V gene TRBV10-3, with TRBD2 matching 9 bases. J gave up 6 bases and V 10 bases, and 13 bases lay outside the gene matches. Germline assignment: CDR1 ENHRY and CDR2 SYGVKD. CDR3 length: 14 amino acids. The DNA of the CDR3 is TGTGCCACGAACCAGGCGGGGGGGGCGAGCGAGCAGTACTTC. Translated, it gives CATNQAGGASEQYF.

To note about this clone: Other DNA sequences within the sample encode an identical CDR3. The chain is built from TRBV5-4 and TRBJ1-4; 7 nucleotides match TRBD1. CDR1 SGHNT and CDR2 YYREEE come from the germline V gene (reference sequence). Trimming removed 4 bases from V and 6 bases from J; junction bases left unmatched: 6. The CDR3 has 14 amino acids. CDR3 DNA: TGTGCCAGCAGCCCGACAGGGTCAGATGAAAAACTGTTTTTT. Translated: CASSPTGSDEKLFF. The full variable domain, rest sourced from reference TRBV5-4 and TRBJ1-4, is ETGVTQSPTHLIKTRGQQVTLRCSSQSGHNTVSWYQQALGQGPQFIFQYYREEENGRGNFPPRFSGLQFPNYSSELNVNALELDDSALYLCASSPTGSDEKLFFGSGTQLSVL.

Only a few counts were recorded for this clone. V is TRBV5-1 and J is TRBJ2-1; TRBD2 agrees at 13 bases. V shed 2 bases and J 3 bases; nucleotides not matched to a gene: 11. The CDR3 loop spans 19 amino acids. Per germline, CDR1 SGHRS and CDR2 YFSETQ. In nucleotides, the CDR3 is TGCGCCAGCAGCTTAAAACCCGGGACTAGCGGGGCTTTCTACAATGAGCAGTTCTTC. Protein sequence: CASSLKPGTSGAFYNEQFF.